Included here is one T cell receptor (beta chain) sequence, with context. The antigen remains unidentified. PCR was performed a second time for 7 to 11 cycles using a sample-barcoded 5' primer and a J-beta primer mix. TCRdb processed the 5' RACE reads anew with MiXCR; each CDR3 protein has one entry. The sample contains 850,000 to 1,300,000 distinct CDR3 sequences, 45% of which appear only once. This specimen belongs to a study of blood T cells in healthy people across ages. General study results and limits: Both higher diversity and more naive CD4+ cells marked long-lived donors when set against aged donors.

Germline V gene lookup returns CDR1 MNHEY and CDR2 SMNVEV (reference sequence). V trimming: 5 bases; J trimming: 2 bases; junction bases outside the gene matches: 7. The CDR3 runs to 15 residues. The rearrangement links TRBV27 to TRBJ2-7, with 9 bases fitting TRBD1. This receptor was identified in a woman aged 60-75 years in good health. Sequencing was carried out using blood. CDR3 bases: TGTGCCAGCAGTCCAGATACAGGGGGCACCTACGAGCAGTACTTC. Translated, it gives CASSPDTGGTYEQYF.